The subject of this entry is one T cell receptor beta chain. The V segment lost 3 bases and the J segment 3 bases; nucleotides outside the gene matches: 12. Germline V gives CDR1 SEHNR, CDR2 FQNEAQ (reference sequence). The CDR3 consists of 17 residues. This study enrolled people aged roughly 18 to 90 from roughly 22 US geographic areas. Assignments of participants to cohorts depended upon their own reported clinical history. This specimen comes from a study of blood T cell repertoires in COVID-19. As handled by the study authors: From reference gene primer amplification, estimates of nucleated cell counts were derived. Using immunoSEQ multiplex PCR, the repertoire was profiled, and TCRdb retains in-frame clones only, with some absent. D and trimming were read from the DNA, whereas the V and J calls and clone size are those reported in that table. The data show about 270,000 clones, with around 93% seen just once and roughly 2.8% held by the top ten.

This TCR came from a middle-aged man who had been exposed to COVID-19. Sequences were obtained from PBMCs or T cells enriched from blood (not recorded which). This sequence joins TRBV7-9 and TRBJ2-7; 9 bases line up with TRBD1. The CDR3 DNA reads TGTGCCAGCAGCTTGTGGGCGCGGACAGGGGCCCACTACGAGCAGTACTTC. Amino acids: CASSLWARTGAHYEQYF.